Listed here is a single T cell receptor beta chain. This clonotype has ten or more counts. There is no known antigen for this receptor. Base quality data are lacking; no much larger clone is found one base away. The record originates from a study of response to subunit inactivated influenza vaccine (dated by TCRdb to 2016 to 2019). About the study as a whole: To follow how T cells responded to a trivalent subunit inactivated influenza vaccine, the researchers relied on deep quantitative profiling of the T cell receptor repertoire.

The study at large found these results: The authors suggested that each seasonal influenza vaccination may recruit only a limited number of new T cells.

Library creation used RT-PCR. Sequencing took place on an Illumina HiSeq 2500. TCRdb handled the public reads itself, with Q25 trimming in fastp and clone calling in MiXCR, and kept productive beta chains. Entries are consolidated by CDR3 protein sequence, retaining the most common genes and DNA. Counted in this sample were roughly 500,000 distinct CDR3 sequences; around a quarter of them appeared once. 2.8% of the sample is taken by the ten largest. Trimming leaves V shorter by 6 bases and J shorter by 6 bases, with the junction holding 14 bases beyond the gene matches. The CDR3 numbers 15 residues from cysteine through phenylalanine. Here the CDR3 DNA is all that survives: 45 bases in frame from base 1. The germline V gene gives CDR1 as SQVTM and CDR2 as ANQGSEA. Separately, the same data were catalogued under a study of T cells expressing NK-cell markers. As that second paper reports: 5'RACE template switching, by which a universal primer site and unique molecular identifiers were added, was used to make TCR beta cDNA libraries. TCR beta-chain repertoires were profiled in sorted CD3+CD56+NKG2C+, CD3+CD56+NKG2C- and CD3+CD56-NKG2C+ T-cell subsets from eight donors. Of the eight sequenced donors, seven were found to be HCMV-seropositive and one was found to be HCMV-seronegative. In several experiments an anti-gammadeltaTCR antibody was added to restrict sorting to alphabetaTCR-expressing T cells. In about six donors, the dominant CD3+CD56+NKG2C+ clonotypes were found to rank among the top 10 CD8+ clonotypes and to make up roughly 1.0-7.5% of CD8+ T cells. Those dominant clonotypes were again the most abundant among CD3+CD56-NKG2C+ cells in several donors, at roughly 28.3-60.1%. It remained unclear whether the expanded NKG2C-expressing T cell clones were specific for HCMV antigens. All eight donors whose samples were sequenced were randomly selected healthy volunteers, three of them men and five women. HCMV-specific IgG was detected in serum with a commercial ELISA kit to determine HCMV serostatus. Peripheral blood mononuclear cells were isolated from blood by Ficoll density gradient centrifugation. Magnetic immunoseparation with Miltenyi isolation kits was used to isolate CD4+ and CD8+ T cells from PBMC. cDNA synthesis was primed from the TCR beta constant segment, followed by two successive PCR amplification steps. The libraries were sequenced on Illumina HiSeq 2000/2500, MiSeq or NextSeq, producing 2 x 150 bp reads. MIGEC was used to demultiplex reads and group the reads by UMI, and MiTCR was used to assemble and quantify clonotypes. To remove erroneous sequences, TCR cDNA sequences were retained only when supported by two or more reads. The tcR package was used for downstream repertoire analysis, with clonotypes matched between fractions based on CDR3 nucleotide sequence plus V segment. VDJmatch was used to annotate antigen specificity against VDJdb, with one amino acid substitution in CDR3 permitted.

The TCR sequence derives from a man in his fifties who received an inactivated influenza vaccine. Donor details come from another sample of the same person, matched by shared clones. The sample consisted of CD4+ T cells sorted from PBMCs, taken less than 13 days after vaccination. The chain is assembled from TRBV29-1 and TRBJ1-1, with 9 bases aligning to TRBD1. The CDR3 in this case is CSVNTGTGLFSEAFF. The DNA sequence is given as TGCAGCGTCAATACAGGGACAGGGCTATTCTCTGAAGCTTTCTTT.